This T cell receptor (beta chain) came from a study of OX40 agonist ivuxolimab in advanced cancers. Study-wide background: Ivuxolimab was delivered to patients intravenously every 2 weeks at doses spanning 0.01 to 10 mg/kg. Patients in dose escalation had liver, melanoma, kidney or head and neck cancers. Study-level points and caveats: Some nonresponders also had low normalized T-cell clonal expansion.

TCRdb's table, derived via immunoSEQ multiplex PCR, lists solely in-frame clones and lacks some. Seen here are about 62,000 clones, around 79% observed once, and the top ten hold 11%. A note on this clone: Its specificity is not known.

The trim removed 4 bases at V and 4 bases at J, leaving 8 bases unmatched. The CDR3 runs to 15 residues. Germline V lookup: CDR1 SGHRS, CDR2 YFSETQ. The clonotype was recovered from an adult with an advanced solid tumor such as melanoma, head and neck, liver or kidney cancer. The specimen comprised CD4+ or CD8+ T cells sorted from blood, sampled in a trial of the OX40 agonist ivuxolimab. V and J are TRBV5-1 and TRBJ2-3, with 8 bases lining up with TRBD1. CDR3: CASSLQGAVADTQYF. CDR3 sequence (DNA): TGCGCCAGCAGCCTTCAGGGGGCTGTGGCAGATACGCAGTATTTT.